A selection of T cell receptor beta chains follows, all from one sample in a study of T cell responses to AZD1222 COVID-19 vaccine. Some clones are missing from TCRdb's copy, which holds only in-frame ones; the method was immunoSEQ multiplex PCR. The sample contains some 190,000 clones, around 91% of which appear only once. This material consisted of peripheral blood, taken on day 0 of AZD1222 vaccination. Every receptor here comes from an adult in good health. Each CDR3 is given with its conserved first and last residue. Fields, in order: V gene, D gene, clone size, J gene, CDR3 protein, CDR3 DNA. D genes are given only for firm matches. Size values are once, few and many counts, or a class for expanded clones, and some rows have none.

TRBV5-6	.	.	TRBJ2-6	CASSLAGAGANVLTF	TGTGCCAGCAGCTTGGCAGGGGCTGGGGCCAACGTCCTGACTTTC
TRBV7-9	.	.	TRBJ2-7	CASSSGGGEQYF	TGTGCCAGCAGCTCCGGAGGAGGGGAGCAGTACTTC
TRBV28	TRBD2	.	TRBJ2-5	CASESPGLAQGTQYF	TGTGCCAGCGAATCTCCGGGACTAGCGCAGGGGACCCAGTACTTC
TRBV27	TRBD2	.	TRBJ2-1	CASRRLAGGNNEQFF	TGTGCCAGCAGAAGACTAGCGGGGGGGAACAATGAGCAGTTCTTC
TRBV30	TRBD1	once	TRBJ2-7	CAWSGTGGAEQYF	TGTGCCTGGAGTGGGACAGGGGGCGCCGAGCAGTACTTC
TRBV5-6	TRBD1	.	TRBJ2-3	CASSGTVTDTQYF	TGTGCCAGCAGCGGGACAGTCACAGATACGCAGTATTTT
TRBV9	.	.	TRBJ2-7	CASSVYQGGYEQYF	TGTGCCAGCAGCGTATACCAGGGTGGATACGAGCAGTACTTC
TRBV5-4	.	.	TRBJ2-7	CASSTRQAGTYEQYF	TGTGCCAGCAGCACCAGACAAGCAGGGACCTACGAGCAGTACTTC
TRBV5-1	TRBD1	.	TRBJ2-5	CASSLGTGGETQYF	TGCGCCAGCAGCTTGGGGACAGGGGGAGAGACCCAGTACTTC
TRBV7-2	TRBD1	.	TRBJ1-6	CASSFYGTGQGSPLHF	TGTGCCAGCAGCTTTTATGGGACAGGGCAGGGCTCACCCCTCCACTTT
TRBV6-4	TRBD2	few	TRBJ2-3	CASSERGSTDTQYF	TGTGCCAGCAGTGAGCGGGGGAGCACAGATACGCAGTATTTT